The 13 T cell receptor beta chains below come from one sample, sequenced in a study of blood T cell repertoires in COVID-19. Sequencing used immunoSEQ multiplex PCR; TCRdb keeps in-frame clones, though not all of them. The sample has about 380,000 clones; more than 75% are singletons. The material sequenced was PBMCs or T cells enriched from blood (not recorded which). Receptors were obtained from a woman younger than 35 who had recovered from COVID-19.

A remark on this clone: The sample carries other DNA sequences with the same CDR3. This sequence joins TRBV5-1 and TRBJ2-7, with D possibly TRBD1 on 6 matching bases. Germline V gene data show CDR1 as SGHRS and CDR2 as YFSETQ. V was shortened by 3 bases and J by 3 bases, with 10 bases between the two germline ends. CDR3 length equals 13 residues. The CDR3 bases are TGCGCCAGCAGCTGGACAGCTAGCTACGAGCAGTACTTC. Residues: CASSWTASYEQYF.

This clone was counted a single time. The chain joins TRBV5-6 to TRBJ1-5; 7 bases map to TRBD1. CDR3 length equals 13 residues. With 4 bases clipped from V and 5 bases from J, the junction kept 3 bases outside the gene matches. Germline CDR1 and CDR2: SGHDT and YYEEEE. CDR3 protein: CASSIDRDQPQHF. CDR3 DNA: TGTGCCAGCAGCATCGACAGGGATCAGCCCCAGCATTTT.

CDR3 in DNA: TGTGCCAGCAGCCAGACAGGGCAAAATCAGCCCCAGCATTTT. Translation gives CASSQTGQNQPQHF. The J gene is TRBJ1-5, the V gene TRBV25-1; 7 positions match TRBD1. Per germline, CDR1 MGHDK and CDR2 SYGVNS. V shed 6 bases and J 4 bases; nucleotides not matched to a gene: 6. The CDR3 consists of 14 residues.

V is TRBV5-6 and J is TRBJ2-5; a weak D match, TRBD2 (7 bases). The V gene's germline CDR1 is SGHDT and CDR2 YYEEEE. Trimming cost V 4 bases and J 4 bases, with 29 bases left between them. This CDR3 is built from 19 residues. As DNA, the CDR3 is TGTGCCAGCAGCCAGCAAGTCGGCGGCGGGGGCCCCAGGGGAGAGACCCAGTACTTC. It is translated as CASSQQVGGGGPRGETQYF.

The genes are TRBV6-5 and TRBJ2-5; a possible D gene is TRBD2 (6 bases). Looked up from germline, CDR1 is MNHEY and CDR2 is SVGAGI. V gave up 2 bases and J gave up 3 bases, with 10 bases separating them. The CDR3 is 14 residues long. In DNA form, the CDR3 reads TGTGCCAGCAGTTACAGGGCGGGGAAAGAGACCCAGTACTTC. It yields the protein CASSYRAGKETQYF.

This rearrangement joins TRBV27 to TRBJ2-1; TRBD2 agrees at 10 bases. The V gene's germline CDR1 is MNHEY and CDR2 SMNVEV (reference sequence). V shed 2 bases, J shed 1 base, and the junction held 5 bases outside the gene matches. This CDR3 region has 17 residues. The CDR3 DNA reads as TGTGCCAGCAGTTTAATAGCGGGGGGTCAGTCCTACAATGAGCAGTTCTTC. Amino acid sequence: CASSLIAGGQSYNEQFF.

The CDR3 nucleotides are TGTGCCAGCAGCTTAATTGATGGGGCGGCTTCACCCCTCCACTTT. It translates to CASSLIDGAASPLHF. The V and J genes are TRBV7-3 and TRBJ1-6; tentatively, D is TRBD1 (5 bases). V gave up 1 base and J gave up 9 bases, with 13 bases separating them. In germline, CDR1 is SGHTA, CDR2 FQGTGA. The CDR3 contains 15 residues.

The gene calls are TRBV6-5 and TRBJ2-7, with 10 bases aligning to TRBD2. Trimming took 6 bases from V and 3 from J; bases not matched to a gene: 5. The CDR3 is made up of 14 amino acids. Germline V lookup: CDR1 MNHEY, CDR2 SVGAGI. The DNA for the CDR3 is TGTGCCAGCAGCGCTTGGACTAGCGGCTACGAGCAGTACTTC. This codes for CASSAWTSGYEQYF.

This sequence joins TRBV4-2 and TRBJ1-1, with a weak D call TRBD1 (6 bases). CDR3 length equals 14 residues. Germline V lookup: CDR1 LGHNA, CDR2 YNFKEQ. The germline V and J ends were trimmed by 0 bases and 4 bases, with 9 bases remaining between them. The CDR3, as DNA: TGTGCCAGCAGCCAAGAGGGCAGGGGCACTGAAGCTTTCTTT. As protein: CASSQEGRGTEAFF.

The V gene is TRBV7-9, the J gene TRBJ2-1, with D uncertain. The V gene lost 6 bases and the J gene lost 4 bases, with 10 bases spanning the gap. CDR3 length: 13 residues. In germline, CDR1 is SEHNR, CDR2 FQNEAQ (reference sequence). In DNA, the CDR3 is TGTGCCAGCAGATCCGGCGGTTACAATGAGCAGTTCTTC. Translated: CASRSGGYNEQFF.

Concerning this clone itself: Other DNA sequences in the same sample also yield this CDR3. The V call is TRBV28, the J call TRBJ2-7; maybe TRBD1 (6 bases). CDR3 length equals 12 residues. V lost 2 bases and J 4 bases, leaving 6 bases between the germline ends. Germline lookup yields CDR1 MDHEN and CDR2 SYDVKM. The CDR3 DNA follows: TGTGCCAGCAGTTTAAGGGGGTACGAGCAGTACTTC. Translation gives CASSLRGYEQYF.

The CDR3 sequence is CASSRLDGGPRSPLHF. The CDR3 nucleotides read TGTGCCAGCAGCCGGCTCGACGGGGGGCCTAGATCACCCCTCCACTTT. The genes are TRBV5-4 and TRBJ1-6, with TRBD1 as a possible D gene (6 bases). This CDR3 region has 16 residues. The germline V and J ends were trimmed by 4 bases and 10 bases, with 21 bases remaining between them. Germline V gene sequence: CDR1 SGHNT, CDR2 YYREEE (reference sequence).

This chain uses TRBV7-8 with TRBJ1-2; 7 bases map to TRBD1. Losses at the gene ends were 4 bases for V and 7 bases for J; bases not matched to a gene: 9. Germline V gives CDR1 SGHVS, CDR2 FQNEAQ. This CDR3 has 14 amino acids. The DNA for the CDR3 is TGTGCCAGCAGCTCCTCAACAGGGGTCGGTGGCTACACCTTC. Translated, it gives CASSSSTGVGGYTF.